Listed below are T cell receptor beta chains from one sample, sequenced in a study of CD8+ T cells in alopecia areata. Data came from immunoSEQ multiplex PCR; TCRdb stores just in-frame clones and leaves some out. The profile shows tens of thousands of clones, around 71% of them singletons. This specimen consisted of CD8+ T cells sorted from blood, obtained at week 44, from a patient treated with tofacitinib. All receptors derive from a human donor with alopecia areata. The CDR3 runs from the conserved cysteine through the conserved F or W. The D gene is left open where the match is weak. Clone size, where shown, is once, few, many, or a class for clones that have expanded.

size: .
V: TRBV19
J: TRBJ2-6
D: .
CDR3: CASSIGGFGANVLTF
DNA: TGTGCCAGTAGTATAGGAGGGTTCGGGGCCAACGTCCTGACTTTC

size: .
V: TRBV5-6
J: TRBJ2-7
D: TRBD1
CDR3: CASSLGTGEQYF
DNA: TGTGCCAGCAGCTTGGGGACAGGCGAGCAGTACTTC

size: .
V: TRBV4-1
J: TRBJ1-1
D: .
CDR3: CASSRDLNTEAFF
DNA: TGCGCCAGCAGCCGAGACCTGAACACTGAAGCTTTCTTT

size: medium-sized
V: TRBV6-4
J: TRBJ2-3
D: TRBD2
CDR3: CASSGGATDTQYF
DNA: TGTGCCAGCAGCGGGGGGGCCACAGATACGCAGTATTTT

size: .
V: TRBV29-1
J: TRBJ1-6
D: .
CDR3: CSVAIPEGGGSPLHF
DNA: TGCAGCGTTGCTATCCCCGAGGGTGGCGGCTCACCCCTCCACTTT

size: medium-sized
V: TRBV5-1
J: TRBJ1-1
D: .
CDR3: CASSYSASDTIFTEAFF
DNA: TGCGCCAGCAGCTACTCGGCTTCGGACACGATTTTCACTGAAGCTTTCTTT

size: .
V: TRBV5-6
J: TRBJ2-7
D: TRBD1
CDR3: CASSFGTGAGYEQYF
DNA: TGTGCCAGCAGCTTCGGGACAGGGGCAGGGTACGAGCAGTACTTC

size: few
V: TRBV6-1
J: TRBJ2-1
D: .
CDR3: CASESGRAIDEQFF
DNA: TGTGCCAGCGAAAGCGGCAGGGCGATCGATGAGCAGTTCTTC

size: medium-sized
V: TRBV21-1
J: TRBJ1-4
D: .
CDR3: CASSPLRGRDLEKLFF
DNA: TGTGCCAGCAGCCCACTCCGAGGCAGAGATCTTGAAAAACTGTTTTTT

size: .
V: TRBV9
J: TRBJ1-1
D: TRBD1
CDR3: CASSGTELNTEAFF
DNA: TGTGCCAGCAGTGGGACAGAATTGAACACTGAAGCTTTCTTT

size: .
V: TRBV29-1
J: TRBJ1-1
D: TRBD1
CDR3: CSVEGQAETLNTEAFF
DNA: TGCAGCGTTGAGGGACAGGCTGAGACGTTGAACACTGAAGCTTTCTTT

size: .
V: TRBV9
J: TRBJ1-5
D: .
CDR3: CASSVGTGSQPQHF
DNA: TGTGCCAGCAGCGTAGGCACAGGGAGTCAGCCCCAGCATTTT

size: .
V: TRBV4-3
J: TRBJ1-1
D: .
CDR3: CASSRILGGPLGTEAFF
DNA: TGCGCCAGCAGCCGCATCCTGGGGGGACCTCTGGGCACTGAAGCTTTCTTT

size: .
V: TRBV6-1
J: TRBJ2-7
D: .
CDR3: CASSETPTYEQYF
DNA: TGTGCCAGCAGTGAAACACCAACCTACGAGCAGTACTTC

size: few
V: TRBV4-1
J: TRBJ2-1
D: .
CDR3: CASSQVEGQSNEQFF
DNA: TGCGCCAGCAGCCAAGTAGAGGGACAATCAAATGAGCAGTTCTTC

size: .
V: TRBV7-8
J: TRBJ2-1
D: TRBD2
CDR3: CASSGSAGGNEQFF
DNA: TGTGCCAGCAGCGGATCAGCCGGGGGGAATGAGCAGTTCTTC

size: .
V: TRBV6-5
J: TRBJ2-7
D: .
CDR3: CASRASLGEQYF
DNA: TGTGCCAGCAGGGCTAGTTTAGGCGAGCAGTACTTC

size: .
V: TRBV11-2
J: TRBJ2-7
D: .
CDR3: CASSLEPTASYEQYF
DNA: TGTGCCAGCAGCTTAGAACCGACAGCTTCCTACGAGCAGTACTTC

size: .
V: TRBV5-1
J: TRBJ2-3
D: TRBD2
CDR3: CASSRPGTSGGAKDTQYF
DNA: TGCGCCAGCAGTCGCCCCGGGACTAGCGGGGGGGCTAAAGATACGCAGTATTTT

size: few
V: TRBV4-1
J: TRBJ1-2
D: TRBD1
CDR3: CASSQVVGTDYGYTF
DNA: TGCGCCAGCAGCCAAGTAGTCGGGACAGACTATGGCTACACCTTC

size: once
V: TRBV2
J: TRBJ1-5
D: .
CDR3: CASSNDSYVRQPQHF
DNA: TGTGCCAGCAGTAACGACAGCTACGTCCGGCAGCCCCAGCATTTT

size: .
V: TRBV9
J: TRBJ2-5
D: TRBD2
CDR3: CASSVPTSGQETQYF
DNA: TGTGCCAGCAGCGTTCCAACTAGCGGCCAAGAGACCCAGTACTTC

size: .
V: TRBV9
J: TRBJ1-6
D: .
CDR3: CASSEQPSDSPLHF
DNA: TGTGCCAGCAGCGAACAACCATCGGATTCACCCCTCCACTTT

size: .
V: TRBV2
J: TRBJ2-7
D: TRBD2
CDR3: CASMEAGASYEQYF
DNA: TGTGCCAGCATGGAAGCGGGGGCGTCCTACGAGCAGTACTTC

size: .
V: TRBV9
J: TRBJ2-7
D: TRBD1
CDR3: CASSPAQGQGPYEQYF
DNA: TGTGCCAGCAGCCCCGCGCAGGGACAGGGACCCTACGAGCAGTACTTC